The 4 T cell receptor beta chains listed next were all sequenced from one sample in a study of blood T cell repertoires in COVID-19. Here immunoSEQ multiplex PCR was the method, and the copy in TCRdb shows in-frame clones only, minus some. The sample shows about 300,000 clones, roughly nine tenths of them seen only once. The sample taken for sequencing was peripheral blood. These receptors all come from a woman younger than 45 with COVID-19, enrolled during active disease.

This clone was seen more than once but under ten times. The genes are TRBV7-2 and TRBJ2-4; a possible D gene is TRBD1 (5 bases). Germline values: CDR1 SGHTA, CDR2 FQGNSA. The CDR3 sequence is 12 residues long. Trimming took 5 bases from V and 7 from J, leaving 9 bases between them. CDR3 loop: CASSVQGNIQYF. In DNA form, the CDR3 reads TGTGCCAGCAGCGTCCAGGGTAACATTCAGTACTTC. Combining the CDR3 with reference TRBV7-2 and TRBJ2-4 gives the whole variable domain GAGVSQSPSNKVTEKGKDVELRCDPISGHTALYWYRQSLGQGLEFLIYFQGNSAPDKSGLPSDRFSAERTGGSVSTLTIQRTQQEDSAVYLCASSVQGNIQYFGAGTRLSVL.

This sequence joins TRBV19 and TRBJ2-7; D might be TRBD2 (6 bases). The CDR3 contains 14 residues. Germline V gene sequence: CDR1 LNHDA, CDR2 SQIVND (reference sequence). The ends were cut back, 4 bases at V and 0 bases at J, with 10 bases in the middle. CDR3 sequence: CASSTPGGSYEQYF. The CDR3 DNA reads TGTGCCAGTAGTACTCCCGGGGGCTCCTACGAGCAGTACTTC.

Turning to this clone: Within the sample, other DNA sequences also encode this same CDR3. This chain uses TRBV9 with TRBJ1-2, with TRBD1 identical over 7 bases. With V trimmed by 3 bases and J by 2 bases, 4 bases remained unmatched. The CDR3 sequence is 14 residues long. The germline V gene encodes CDR1 SGDLS and CDR2 YYNGEE. CDR3 nucleotides: TGTGCCAGCAGCGGGCGACAGGGAAACTATGGCTACACCTTC. Translating it yields CASSGRQGNYGYTF.

The DNA for the CDR3 is TGCAGCGTTACTAAGGAGGGCCTTGAAGCTTTCTTT. Residues: CSVTKEGLEAFF. The gene calls are TRBV29-1 and TRBJ1-1, with D unclear. Germline CDR1 and CDR2: SQVTM and ANQGSEA. The CDR3 runs to 12 residues. V lost 5 bases, J lost 7 bases, and 14 bases lay in between.